This T cell receptor (beta chain) was captured by sequencing in a study of CD8 T cells in ankylosing spondylitis. MiXCR, applied by TCRdb to the 5' RACE reads, yields one record per CDR3 protein. The sample yields 200,000 to 250,000 distinct CDR3 sequences, 32% seen once. V gave up 5 bases and J gave up 8 bases, with 21 bases separating them. The CDR3 runs 15 residues. Per germline, CDR1 SEHNR and CDR2 FQNEAQ (reference sequence). Sequenced material: blood, either unsorted or a sorted T cell fraction (not recorded which). The rearrangement uses TRBV7-9 and TRBJ1-2; the D gene is possibly TRBD1 (5 bases). The TCR was taken from a male donor with ankylosing spondylitis or in good health (not recorded which). The CDR3 bases are TGTGCCAGCAGCCCCCCGCCCGGGACCGGCAGGGGCTACACCTTC. Its protein product is CASSPPPGTGRGYTF. The full variable domain, its missing parts supplied by reference TRBV7-9 and TRBJ1-2, is DTGVSQNPRHKITKRGQNVTFRCDPISEHNRLYWYRQTLGQGPEFLTYFQNEAQLEKSRLLSDRFSAERPKGSFSTLEIQRTEQGDSAMYLCASSPPPGTGRGYTFGSGTRLTVV.